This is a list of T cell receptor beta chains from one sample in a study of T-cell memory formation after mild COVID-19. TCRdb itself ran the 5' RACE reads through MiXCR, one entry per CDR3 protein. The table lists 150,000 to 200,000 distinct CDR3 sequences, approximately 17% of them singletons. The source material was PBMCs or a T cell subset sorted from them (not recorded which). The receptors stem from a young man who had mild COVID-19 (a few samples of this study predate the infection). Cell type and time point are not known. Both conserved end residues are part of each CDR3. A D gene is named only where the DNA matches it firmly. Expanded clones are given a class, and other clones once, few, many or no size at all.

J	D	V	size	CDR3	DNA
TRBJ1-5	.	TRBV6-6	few	CASSYGGYSNQPQHF	TGTGCCAGCTCATACGGGGGGTATAGCAATCAGCCCCAGCATTTT
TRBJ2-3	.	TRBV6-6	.	CASSSYFGSWADTQYF	TGTGCCAGCAGTTCTTACTTTGGGTCTTGGGCAGATACGCAGTATTTT
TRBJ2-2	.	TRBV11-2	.	CASSFGGPGTGELFF	TGTGCCAGCAGCTTCGGGGGGCCGGGCACCGGGGAGCTGTTTTTT
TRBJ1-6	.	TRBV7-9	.	CASSLGIPDSPLHF	TGTGCCAGCAGCTTAGGAATTCCCGATTCACCCCTCCACTTT
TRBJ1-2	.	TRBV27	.	CASSRPGDYGYTF	TGTGCCAGCAGTCGGCCAGGTGACTATGGCTACACCTTC
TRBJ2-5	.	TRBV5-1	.	CASSFGHKETQYF	TGCGCCAGCAGCTTCGGACATAAAGAGACCCAGTACTTC
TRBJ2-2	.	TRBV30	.	CAWSSYGELFF	TGTGCCTGGAGCAGTTACGGGGAGCTGTTTTTT
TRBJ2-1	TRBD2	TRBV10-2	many	CASREEAGDYNEQFF	TGCGCCAGCAGGGAGGAGGCGGGGGACTACAATGAGCAGTTCTTC
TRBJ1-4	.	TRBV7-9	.	CASTAGRWSEKLFF	TGTGCCAGCACGGCGGGCAGGTGGAGTGAAAAACTGTTTTTT
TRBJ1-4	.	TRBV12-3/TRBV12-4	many	CASSRTEEKLFF	TGTGCCAGCAGCCGGACAGAAGAAAAACTGTTTTTT
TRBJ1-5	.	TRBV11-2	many	CASSLAPDSQPQHF	TGTGCCAGCAGCTTAGCGCCCGATAGTCAGCCCCAGCATTTT
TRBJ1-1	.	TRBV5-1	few	CASGVGGYQDTEAFF	TGCGCCAGCGGCGTTGGGGGCTACCAAGACACTGAAGCTTTCTTT
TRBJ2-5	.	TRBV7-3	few	CASSLGKGETQYF	TGTGCCAGCAGCTTAGGGAAAGGAGAGACCCAGTACTTC
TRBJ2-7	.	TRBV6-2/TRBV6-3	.	CASSLSGLYEQYF	TGTGCCAGCAGTCTATCGGGGCTGTACGAGCAGTACTTC
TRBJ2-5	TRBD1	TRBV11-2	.	CASSLGDRGGQETQYF	TGTGCCAGCAGCTTAGGTGACAGGGGTGGTCAAGAGACCCAGTACTTC
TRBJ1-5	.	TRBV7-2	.	CASSPPRGGGQPQHF	TGTGCCAGCAGCCCCCCCCGGGGTGGGGGTCAGCCCCAGCATTTT
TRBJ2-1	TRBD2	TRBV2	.	CASERPAGGNNEQFF	TGTGCCAGCGAGCGTCCGGCGGGGGGAAACAATGAGCAGTTCTTC
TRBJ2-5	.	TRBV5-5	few	CASSLASGLTQETQYF	TGTGCCAGCAGCTTGGCCAGCGGGCTAACCCAAGAGACCCAGTACTTC
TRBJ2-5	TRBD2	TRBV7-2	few	CASSPWVAGRETQYF	TGTGCCAGCAGCCCCTGGGTAGCGGGGAGGGAGACCCAGTACTTC
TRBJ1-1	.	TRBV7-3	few	CASSRGGSATEAFF	TGTGCCAGCAGCCGAGGGGGGTCGGCCACTGAAGCTTTCTTT
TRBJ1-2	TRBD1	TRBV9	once	CASSVATWVDRAGYTF	TGTGCCAGCAGCGTAGCTACTTGGGTGGACAGGGCTGGCTACACCTTC
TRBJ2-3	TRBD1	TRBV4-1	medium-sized	CASSQEGQATDTQYF	TGCGCCAGCAGCCAAGAGGGACAGGCTACAGATACGCAGTATTTT
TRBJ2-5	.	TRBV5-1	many	CASSLDQETQYF	TGCGCCAGCAGCTTGGACCAAGAGACCCAGTACTTC
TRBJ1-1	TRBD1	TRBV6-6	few	CASRGRQGENTEAFF	TGTGCCAGCAGAGGTAGACAGGGGGAGAACACTGAAGCTTTCTTT
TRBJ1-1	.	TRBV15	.	CATSRDVRNTEAFF	TGTGCCACCAGCAGAGATGTCCGGAACACTGAAGCTTTCTTT
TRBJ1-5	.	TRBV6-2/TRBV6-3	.	CASSATLQGPQHF	TGTGCCAGCAGTGCCACACTTCAAGGGCCCCAGCATTTT
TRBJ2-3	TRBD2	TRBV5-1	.	CASSGSGDRGDTQYF	TGCGCCAGCAGCGGTAGCGGGGACCGAGGGGATACGCAGTATTTT
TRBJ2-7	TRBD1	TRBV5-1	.	CASSSTGGLLYEQYF	TGCGCCAGCAGCAGTACAGGGGGTCTCCTTTACGAGCAGTACTTC